These 6 T cell receptor beta chains share one sample of origin, sequenced in a study of shared clonotypes between healthy human individuals. Assay: immunoSEQ multiplex PCR; the TCRdb copy retains only in-frame clones and omits some. The sample lists around 2.1 million clones, roughly 91% occurring once. Cells designated naive CD8 were CD45RO-negative and were positively selected for CCR7, with terminally differentiated effector memory CD45RA+ cells excluded. The specimen was naive CD8+ T cells from PBMCs. These receptors were taken from a man between 18 and 29 years old in good health. Some clones in this sample may be carry-over from other donors' samples.

The chain recombines TRBV4-1 with TRBJ2-1, with D maybe TRBD1 (6 bases). Trimming stripped 1 base from V and 1 base from J, with 14 bases between. CDR1 is MGHRA, CDR2 YSYEKL, per germline. This CDR3 has 17 amino acids. CDR3 nucleotide sequence: TGCGCCAGCAGCCAAGGAGGGGGAGTGGGGTCCTACAATGAGCAGTTCTTC. It specifies CASSQGGGVGSYNEQFF.

Notes on this clone: At one of its ends the junction is not consistent with the germline gene, which may arise from a read error. V usage is TRBV27 and J usage is TRBJ2-7; D is perhaps TRBD1 (6 bases). The length of the CDR3 is 13 residues. CDR1 and CDR2 (germline): MNHEY, SMNVEV (reference sequence). The DNA of the CDR3 is TGTGCCAGCAGTATATCACAGGGCCTCGAGCAGTACTTC. It translates to CASSISQGLEQYF.

The chain has TRBV7-8 and TRBJ2-1, with 14 positions matching TRBD2. V gave up 4 bases and J gave up 11 bases; unmatched junction bases: 13. The CDR3 runs to 17 residues. The germline V gene has CDR1 SGHVS and CDR2 FQNEAQ. DNA of the CDR3: TGTGCCAGCAGCTCAGCCGCGGGACTAGCGGGAGTGAGTAAGCAGTTCTTC. This codes for CASSSAAGLAGVSKQFF.

The J gene is TRBJ1-6, the V gene TRBV4-1; 10 nucleotides align to TRBD1. The CDR3 covers 17 residues. V lost 6 bases, J lost 7 bases, and 12 bases stayed unmatched. Germline lookup yields CDR1 MGHRA and CDR2 YSYEKL. The CDR3 DNA is TGCGCCAGCAGTCTCGCCCGACAGGGGGCGAACAATTCACCCCTCCACTTT. It translates to CASSLARQGANNSPLHF.

The V call is TRBV10-2, the J call TRBJ1-5; 7 nucleotides agree with TRBD1. The length of the CDR3 is 14 residues. V shed 4 bases, J shed 5 bases, and the junction held 5 bases outside the gene matches. The V gene's germline CDR1 is WSHSY and CDR2 SAAADI. The CDR3: CASSATGRDQPQHF. The CDR3 DNA reads as TGCGCCAGCAGTGCGACAGGGAGGGATCAGCCCCAGCATTTT.

The J gene is TRBJ1-5, the V gene TRBV19; a possible D gene is TRBD1 (6 bases). The V end lost 8 bases, the J end lost 3 bases, and 14 bases lay between the germline ends. Germline V gene data show CDR1 as LNHDA and CDR2 as SQIVND (reference sequence). The CDR3 contains 14 residues. The CDR3, as DNA: TGTGCCAGTTGTGACAGGCGGTACAATCAGCCCCAGCATTTT. It encodes CASCDRRYNQPQHF.